This T cell receptor (beta chain) was sequenced for a study of T cell responses to AZD1222 COVID-19 vaccine (dated by TCRdb to about 2021). Regarding the study in general: TCR sequencing covered roughly 230 trial participants: 200 to 210 given two doses of AZD1222 and around 25 given two doses of MenACWY control vaccine. Trial participants were enrolled into age subgroups of 18-55, 56-69 and 70-plus years, which contained approximately 150, 28 and 58 TCR-sequenced participants, respectively.

For CDR1 and CDR2, the germline V gene lists MGHDK and SYGVNS. Clipping removes 4 bases from V and 4 bases from J, with 10 as the unmatched junction base count. From the cysteine through the phenylalanine, the CDR3 covers 18 amino acids. Just the 54-base CDR3 DNA is kept, in frame starting at base 1. The sample's time point label, in plain terms: about 28 days (+/-7) after the second vaccine dose. AZD1222 recipients given second doses at about 4 weeks or at about 12 weeks were pooled, since spike-specific TCR depth and breadth were not found to differ between the two schedules. Vaccinee samples came from UK trials COV001 and COV002, including a single-blind randomized controlled phase 2/3 trial of AZD1222 (ChAdOx1 nCoV-19) in healthy adults. Trial participant PBMC samples were collected at day 0 and day 28 after the second dose for TCRbeta chain sequencing. Note on this clone: The antigen this receptor binds is unknown. The input lacks base qualities; no much larger clone sits a single base away.

Results the study describes overall, beyond this receptor: Reportedly, close to half of the unique spike-specific TCRs recognized epitopes lying outside the regions that are mutated in the B.1.351 and B.1.1.7 variants. Conclusions about previously exposed vaccinees were limited because only a handful of AZD1222 recipients were SARS-CoV-2 seropositive at baseline. A significant rise in spike-specific TCR breadth and depth was observed after two AZD1222 doses relative to day 0 and relative to MenACWY recipients. In the small 56-69-year group, the increase in depth fell short of significance, most likely because of low power. Vaccine-associated CD4 TCRs spanned the whole spike protein, with dominant responses in regions 160-218 and 743-854. No day 14 peak-response samples were available, so repertoires were characterized only after the peak T cell response. Participants were mostly white British, with more females than males. The authors suggested clonal diversity may have been underestimated.

The CDR3 regions of human TCRbeta chains were analyzed by immunosequencing. The authors processed their data as follows. TCRs in the repertoires were compared against a reference library of SARS-CoV-2-specific TCRs that had been generated with the MIRA antigen-specificity platform. Breadth meant the fraction of unique TCRs that were SARS-CoV-2-associated, whereas depth meant the fraction of total T cells that were SARS-CoV-2-associated. Each spike-specific TCR was assigned to its reactive spike region and to a CD4 or CD8 class using the MIRA data. Log10-transformed breadth and depth values were compared by one-way ANOVA with Sidak's multiple comparisons tests. TCRdb provides this immuneACCESS table in a form limited to in-frame rearrangements. Some clones are lacking; in checked studies, under half of them reflect an unresolved V gene, and why the rest are absent is not known. V and J calls plus clone size are reproduced from that table; the DNA served to infer D and trimming. For this sample there are around 150,000 clones; roughly nine tenths appear just once. About 3.3% of the sample comes from the top ten.

This receptor was identified in an adult who received the AZD1222 COVID-19 vaccine. The chain employs TRBV25-1 and TRBJ2-6, with 10 central nucleotides matching TRBD1. The sample in question was peripheral blood, obtained 28 days after the second AZD1222 dose. The DNA reads as follows: TGTGCCAGCAGTGGTTTCCGGGACAGGGGACTGGGGGCCAACGTCCTGACTTTC. This gives the protein CASSGFRDRGLGANVLTF.